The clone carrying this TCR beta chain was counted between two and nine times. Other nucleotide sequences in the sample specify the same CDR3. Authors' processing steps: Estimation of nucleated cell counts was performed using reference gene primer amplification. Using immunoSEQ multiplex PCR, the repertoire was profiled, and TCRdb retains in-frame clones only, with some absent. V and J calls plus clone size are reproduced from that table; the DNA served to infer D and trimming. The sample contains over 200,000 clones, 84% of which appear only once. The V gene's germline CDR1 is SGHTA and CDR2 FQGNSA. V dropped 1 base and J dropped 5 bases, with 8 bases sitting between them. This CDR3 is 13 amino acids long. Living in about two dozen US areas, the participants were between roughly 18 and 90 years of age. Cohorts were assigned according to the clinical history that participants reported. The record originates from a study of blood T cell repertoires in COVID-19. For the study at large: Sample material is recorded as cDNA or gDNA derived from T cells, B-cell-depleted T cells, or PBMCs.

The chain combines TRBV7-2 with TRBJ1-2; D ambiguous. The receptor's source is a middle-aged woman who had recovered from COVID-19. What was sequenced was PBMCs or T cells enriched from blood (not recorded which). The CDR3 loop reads CASSLEAGYGYTF. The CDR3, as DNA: TGTGCCAGCAGCTTAGAGGCAGGTTATGGCTACACCTTC. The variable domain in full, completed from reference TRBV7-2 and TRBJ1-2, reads GAGVSQSPSNKVTEKGKDVELRCDPISGHTALYWYRQSLGQGLEFLIYFQGNSAPDKSGLPSDRFSAERTGGSVSTLTIQRTQQEDSAVYLCASSLEAGYGYTFGSGTRLTVV.